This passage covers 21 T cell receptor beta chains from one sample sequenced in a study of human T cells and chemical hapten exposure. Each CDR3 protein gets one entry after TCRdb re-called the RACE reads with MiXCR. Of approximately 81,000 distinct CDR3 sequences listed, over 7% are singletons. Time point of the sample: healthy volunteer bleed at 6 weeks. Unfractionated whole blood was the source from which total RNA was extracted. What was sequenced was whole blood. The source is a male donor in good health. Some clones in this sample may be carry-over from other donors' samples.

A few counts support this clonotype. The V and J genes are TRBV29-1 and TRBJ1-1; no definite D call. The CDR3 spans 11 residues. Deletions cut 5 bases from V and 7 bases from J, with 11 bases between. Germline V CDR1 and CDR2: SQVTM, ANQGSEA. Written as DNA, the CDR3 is TGCAGCGTTCGATGGCAGCGTGAAGCTTTCTTT. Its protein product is CSVRWQREAFF.

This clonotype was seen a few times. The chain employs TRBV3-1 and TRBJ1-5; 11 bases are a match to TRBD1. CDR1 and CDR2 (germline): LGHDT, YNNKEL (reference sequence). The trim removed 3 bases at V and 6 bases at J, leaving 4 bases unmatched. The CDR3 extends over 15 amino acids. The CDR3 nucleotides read TGTGCCAGCAGCCAGGGGACAGGGGGGCGTCAGCCCCAGCATTTT. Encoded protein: CASSQGTGGRQPQHF. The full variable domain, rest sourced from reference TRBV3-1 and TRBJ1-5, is DTAVSQTPKYLVTQMGNDKSIKCEQNLGHDTMYWYKQDSKKFLKIMFSYNNKELIINETVPNRFSPKSPDKAHLNLHINSLELGDSAVYFCASSQGTGGRQPQHFGDGTRLSIL.

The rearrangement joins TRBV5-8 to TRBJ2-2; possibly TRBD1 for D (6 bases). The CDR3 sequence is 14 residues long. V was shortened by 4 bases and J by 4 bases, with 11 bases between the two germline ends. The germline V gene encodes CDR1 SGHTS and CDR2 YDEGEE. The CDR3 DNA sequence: TGTGCCAGCAGCGTGCAGGGGCTCACCGGGGAGCTGTTTTTT. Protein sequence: CASSVQGLTGELFF.

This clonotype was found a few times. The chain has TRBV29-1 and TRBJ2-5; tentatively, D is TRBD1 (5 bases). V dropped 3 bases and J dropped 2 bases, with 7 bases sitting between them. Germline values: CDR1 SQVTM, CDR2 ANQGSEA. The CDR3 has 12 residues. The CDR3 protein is CSVERQQETQYF. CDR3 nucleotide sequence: TGCAGCGTTGAGCGACAGCAAGAGACCCAGTACTTC.

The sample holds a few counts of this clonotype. CDR3 bases: TGTGCCAGCACTTGGGACGGGACAGCCACTTCTGGGGCCAACGTCCTGACTTTC. This codes for CASTWDGTATSGANVLTF. V usage is TRBV5-6 and J usage is TRBJ2-6; 7 positions match TRBD1. Germline V gene data show CDR1 as SGHDT and CDR2 as YYEEEE. Unmatched junction bases numbered 13, after V lost 6 bases and J lost 1 base. The CDR3 is made up of 18 amino acids. Full variable domain (rest looked up from reference TRBV5-6 and TRBJ2-6): DAGVTQSPTHLIKTRGQQVTLRCSPKSGHDTVSWYQQALGQGPQFIFQYYEEEERQRGNFPDRFSGHQFPNYSSELNVNALLLGDSALYLCASTWDGTATSGANVLTFGAGSRLTVL.

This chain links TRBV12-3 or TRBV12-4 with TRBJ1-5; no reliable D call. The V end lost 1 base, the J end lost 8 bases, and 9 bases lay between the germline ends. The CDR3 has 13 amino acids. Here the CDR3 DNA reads TGTGCCAGCAGTTTAGGGGTTAACAAGCCCCAGCATTTT. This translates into CASSLGVNKPQHF.

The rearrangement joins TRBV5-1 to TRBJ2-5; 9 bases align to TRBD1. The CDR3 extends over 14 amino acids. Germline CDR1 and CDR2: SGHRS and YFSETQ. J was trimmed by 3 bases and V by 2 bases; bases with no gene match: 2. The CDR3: CASSFWTGEETQYF. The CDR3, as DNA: TGCGCCAGCAGCTTCTGGACAGGGGAAGAGACCCAGTACTTC.

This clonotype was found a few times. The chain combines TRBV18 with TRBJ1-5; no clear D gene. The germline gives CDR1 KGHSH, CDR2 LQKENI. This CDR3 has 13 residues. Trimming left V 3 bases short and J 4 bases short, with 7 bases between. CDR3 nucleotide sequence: TGTGCCAGCTCACCGGGAGAAAATCAGCCCCAGCATTTT. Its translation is CASSPGENQPQHF.

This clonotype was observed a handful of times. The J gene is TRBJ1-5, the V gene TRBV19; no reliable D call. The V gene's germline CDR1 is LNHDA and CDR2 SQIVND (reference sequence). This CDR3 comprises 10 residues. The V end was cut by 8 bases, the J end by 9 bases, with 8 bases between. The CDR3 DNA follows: TGTGCCAGTTTGGTGAGGCCCCAGCATTTT. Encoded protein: CASLVRPQHF.

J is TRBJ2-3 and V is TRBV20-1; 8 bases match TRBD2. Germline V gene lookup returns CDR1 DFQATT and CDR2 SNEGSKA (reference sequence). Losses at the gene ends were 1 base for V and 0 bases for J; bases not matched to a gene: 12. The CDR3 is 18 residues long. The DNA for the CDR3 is TGCAGTGCTAGAGCCCTCCATCGACTAGCGCCGAGCACAGATACGCAGTATTTT. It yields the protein CSARALHRLAPSTDTQYF.

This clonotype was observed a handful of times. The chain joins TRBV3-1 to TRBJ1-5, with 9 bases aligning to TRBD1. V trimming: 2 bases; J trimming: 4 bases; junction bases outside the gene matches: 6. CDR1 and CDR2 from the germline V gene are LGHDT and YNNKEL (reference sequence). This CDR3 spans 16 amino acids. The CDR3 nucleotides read TGTGCCAGCAGCCAACGATTTGGACAGGGGAATCAGCCCCAGCATTTT. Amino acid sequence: CASSQRFGQGNQPQHF. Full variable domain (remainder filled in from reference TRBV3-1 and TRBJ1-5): DTAVSQTPKYLVTQMGNDKSIKCEQNLGHDTMYWYKQDSKKFLKIMFSYNNKELIINETVPNRFSPKSPDKAHLNLHINSLELGDSAVYFCASSQRFGQGNQPQHFGDGTRLSIL.

CDR3 bases: TGTGCCAGCAGCTTAGGACAGGGGCTGGGCACAGATACGCAGTATTTT. As protein: CASSLGQGLGTDTQYF. The rearrangement uses TRBV7-2 and TRBJ2-3; 8 bases line up with TRBD1. Germline V CDR1 and CDR2: SGHTA, FQGNSA. The trim removed 1 base at V and 1 base at J, leaving 4 bases unmatched. The CDR3 length is 16 residues. Filled out from reference TRBV7-2 and TRBJ2-3, the complete variable domain reads GAGVSQSPSNKVTEKGKDVELRCDPISGHTALYWYRQSLGQGLEFLIYFQGNSAPDKSGLPSDRFSAERTGGSVSTLTIQRTQQEDSAVYLCASSLGQGLGTDTQYFGPGTRLTVL.

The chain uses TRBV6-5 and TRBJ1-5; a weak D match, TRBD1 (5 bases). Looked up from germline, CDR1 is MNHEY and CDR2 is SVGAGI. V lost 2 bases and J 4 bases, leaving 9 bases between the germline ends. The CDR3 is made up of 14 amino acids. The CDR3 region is CASSYGQGNQPQHF. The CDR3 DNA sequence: TGTGCCAGCAGTTACGGCCAGGGAAATCAGCCCCAGCATTTT.

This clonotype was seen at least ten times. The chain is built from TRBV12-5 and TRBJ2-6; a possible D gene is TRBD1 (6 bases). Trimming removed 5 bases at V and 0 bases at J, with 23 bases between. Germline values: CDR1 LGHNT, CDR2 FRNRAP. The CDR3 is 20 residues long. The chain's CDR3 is CASGPPPDRLGASGANVLTF. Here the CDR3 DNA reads TGTGCTAGTGGTCCCCCCCCCGACCGTTTGGGGGCCTCTGGGGCCAACGTCCTGACTTTC.

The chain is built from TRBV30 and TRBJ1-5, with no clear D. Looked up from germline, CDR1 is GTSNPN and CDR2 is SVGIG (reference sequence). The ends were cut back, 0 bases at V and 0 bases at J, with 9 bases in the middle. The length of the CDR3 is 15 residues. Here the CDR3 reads CAWSVDNLSNQPQHF. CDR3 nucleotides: TGTGCCTGGAGTGTTGACAACCTTAGCAATCAGCCCCAGCATTTT.

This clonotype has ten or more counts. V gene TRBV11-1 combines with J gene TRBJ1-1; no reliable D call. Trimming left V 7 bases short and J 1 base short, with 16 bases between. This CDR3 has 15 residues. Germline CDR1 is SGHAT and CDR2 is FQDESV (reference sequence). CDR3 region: CASKRRTERNTEAFF. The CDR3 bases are TGTGCCAGCAAGAGGAGGACGGAAAGGAACACTGAAGCTTTCTTT.

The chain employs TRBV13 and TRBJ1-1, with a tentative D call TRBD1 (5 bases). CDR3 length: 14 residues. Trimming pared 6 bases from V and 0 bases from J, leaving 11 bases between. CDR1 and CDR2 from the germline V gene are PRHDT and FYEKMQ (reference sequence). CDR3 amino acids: CASRGPGMNTEAFF. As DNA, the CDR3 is TGTGCCAGCAGGGGGCCGGGGATGAACACTGAAGCTTTCTTT.

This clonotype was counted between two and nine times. DNA of the CDR3: TGTGCCAGTCAGGACAGTTATAACATTCAGTACTTC. Translated, it gives CASQDSYNIQYF. V is TRBV9 and J is TRBJ2-4; possible D gene TRBD1, 6 bases. Between the trimmed V and J ends, which lost 8 bases and 7 bases, there was a span of 13 bases. The CDR3 has 12 amino acids. Germline CDR1 reads SGDLS; CDR2 reads YYNGEE.

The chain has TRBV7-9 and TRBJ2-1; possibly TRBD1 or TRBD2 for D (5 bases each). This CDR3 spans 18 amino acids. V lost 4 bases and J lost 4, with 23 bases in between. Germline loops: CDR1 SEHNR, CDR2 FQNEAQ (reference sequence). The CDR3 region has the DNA TGTGCCAGCAGCTCCCGTCGACCCAGGGAGTTGGGGTACAATGAGCAGTTCTTC. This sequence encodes CASSSRRPRELGYNEQFF. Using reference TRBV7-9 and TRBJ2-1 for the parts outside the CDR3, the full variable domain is DTGVSQNPRHKITKRGQNVTFRCDPISEHNRLYWYRQTLGQGPEFLTYFQNEAQLEKSRLLSDRFSAERPKGSFSTLEIQRTEQGDSAMYLCASSSRRPRELGYNEQFFGPGTRLTVL.

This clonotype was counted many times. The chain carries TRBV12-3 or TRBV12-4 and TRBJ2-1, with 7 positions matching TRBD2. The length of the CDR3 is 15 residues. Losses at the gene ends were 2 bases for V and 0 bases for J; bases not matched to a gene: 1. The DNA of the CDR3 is TGTGCCAGCAGTTTACGCGGGAGCTCCTACAATGAGCAGTTCTTC. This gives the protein CASSLRGSSYNEQFF.

In nucleotides, the CDR3 is TGTGCCAGCAGCTTAGACGGGACAGACTACAATGAGCAGTTCTTC. It encodes CASSLDGTDYNEQFF. This rearrangement joins TRBV11-2 to TRBJ2-1; 7 nucleotides align to TRBD1. Germline values: CDR1 SGHAT, CDR2 FQNNGV. The CDR3 is 15 residues long. With 0 bases clipped from V and 3 bases from J, the junction kept 2 bases outside the gene matches.